Listed here is a single T cell receptor beta chain. This clone's antigen is unknown. Base qualities were left out, and no much larger clone turns up one base away. Counted from cysteine to phenylalanine, this CDR3 has 14 amino acids. Only CDR3 DNA is held: 42 bases, read in frame from base 1. V was cut back by 6 bases and J by 1 base, leaving a gap of 9 bases between them. From the germline V gene, CDR1 is MNHEY and CDR2 is SVGAGI. Library preparation employed the immunoSEQ multiplex PCR assay. DNA from the cultured, isolated CD4+ T cells was subjected to TCR beta CDR3 sequencing. Per the authors' processing: The analysis removed non-productive TCR sequences, trimmed reads to the CDR3 region, and retained only CDR3s that were 7 or more amino acids long. The MANAFEST web app was used to pick out antigen-specific clonotypes by comparing their expansion in peptide wells with that in reference cultures. To count as positive, a clone had to show expansion at FDR<0.05 compared with the reference and with all other wells, an odds ratio above 5, and a frequency above 0.1% in two replicate wells. A clonotype was called cross-reactive if it was significantly expanded both in SARS-CoV-2 spike wells and in at least one common cold coronavirus spike condition. CDR3 similarity was assessed by Levenshtein distance using the stringdist R package, and unrooted trees were constructed with ape in R 3.6.1. What TCRdb holds here is the immuneACCESS table cut down to in-frame rearrangements. Part of the clones is not present; checked against another copy, under half of the missing clones reflect an unresolved V gene, and the others are unexplained. The DNA was the basis for D and trimming; V, J and clone size are from that table. Recorded for this sample are 20,000 to 30,000 clones; 69% of them occurred a single time. The ten largest clones take up approximately 8.2% of the sample.

These data are taken from a study of vaccination effects on CD4 cells after COVID-19 (dated by TCRdb to between 2021 and 2024). About the full investigation: Across the study, the median time from the second dose to post-vaccine sampling was 72 days (range 14 to 241). SARS-CoV-2 spike-specific CD4+ TCR repertoires were compared before and after mRNA vaccination in COVID-19 convalescent patients and in infection-naive vaccine recipients. Altogether, roughly 10 COVID-19 convalescent patients and a few SARS-CoV-2-naive healthy vaccine recipients made up the full study. Cultures from other donors in the study were sequenced using the Oncomine TCR Beta short-read assay on an Illumina iSeq 100. Broader findings and caveats from the paper: Clones induced by infection and clones induced by vaccination both contracted markedly at late timepoints after vaccination, which fits with T cell responses waning over time. The study was limited by a small number of convalescent patients, and early post-infection timepoints were lacking. In healthy vaccine recipients, vaccine-induced clones were almost all SARS-CoV-2 mono-reactive, with only 1 of 255 cross-reactive with common cold coronaviruses.

The ViraFEST assay stimulated PBMC with viral peptide pools and then used TCR sequencing to identify antigen-specific CD4+ T cell clonotypes by expansion. After approximately eleven days of culture, CD4+ T cells were isolated with the EasySep CD4+ T cell isolation kit. Each participant got two doses of an mRNA SARS-CoV-2 vaccine, either BNT162b2 or mRNA-1273. Healthy vaccine recipients had no prior SARS-CoV-2 infection, confirmed by negative nucleocapsid antibodies before and after vaccination. Each well held fewer than 2.5 million PBMC cultured in IMDM containing roughly 5.1% human AB serum, 8 to 10 IU/ml IL-2 and gentamicin, along with approximately 10 ug/ml peptides. On days 3 and 7, half of the culture medium was replaced with fresh IL-2-containing medium. Unless noted otherwise, every peptide stimulation condition was cultured in triplicate wells. PBMC were separated from whole blood using Ficoll-Paque Plus gradient centrifugation and were then either cryopreserved at -140C or used fresh. The overlapping peptide pools covered the spike proteins of SARS-CoV-2 and of the common cold coronaviruses HCoV-NL63, HCoV-OC43 and HCoV-229E. The QIAamp micro DNA kit was used to extract genomic DNA from the cultured CD4+ T cells.

Recombination joined TRBV6-5 with TRBJ2-2; D gene: possibly TRBD1, on 6 matching bases. The receptor was isolated from a human donor who received a COVID-19 vaccine. This material consisted of CD4+ T cells from PBMCs cultured with SARS-CoV-2 spike peptides, taken after COVID-19 vaccination. The cell subset or site label here, explained by the study, means: SARS-CoV-2 spike overlapping peptide pool stimulation. The nucleotides read TGTGCCAGCAGCTACAGGGAGAACACCGGGGAGCTGTTTTTT. Its coded protein is CASSYRENTGELFF.